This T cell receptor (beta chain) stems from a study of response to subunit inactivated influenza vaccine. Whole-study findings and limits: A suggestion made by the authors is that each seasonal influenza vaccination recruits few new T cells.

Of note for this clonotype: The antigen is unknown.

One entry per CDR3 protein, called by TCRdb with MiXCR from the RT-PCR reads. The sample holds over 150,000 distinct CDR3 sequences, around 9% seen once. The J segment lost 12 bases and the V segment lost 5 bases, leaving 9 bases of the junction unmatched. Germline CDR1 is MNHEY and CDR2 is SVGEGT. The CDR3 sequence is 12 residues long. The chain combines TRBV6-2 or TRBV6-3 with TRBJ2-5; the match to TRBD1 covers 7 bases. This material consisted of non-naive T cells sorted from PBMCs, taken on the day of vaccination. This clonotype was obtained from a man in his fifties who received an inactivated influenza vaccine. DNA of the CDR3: TGTGCCAGCAGTCAACAGGGGTTGTTCAAGTACTTC. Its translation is CASSQQGLFKYF.